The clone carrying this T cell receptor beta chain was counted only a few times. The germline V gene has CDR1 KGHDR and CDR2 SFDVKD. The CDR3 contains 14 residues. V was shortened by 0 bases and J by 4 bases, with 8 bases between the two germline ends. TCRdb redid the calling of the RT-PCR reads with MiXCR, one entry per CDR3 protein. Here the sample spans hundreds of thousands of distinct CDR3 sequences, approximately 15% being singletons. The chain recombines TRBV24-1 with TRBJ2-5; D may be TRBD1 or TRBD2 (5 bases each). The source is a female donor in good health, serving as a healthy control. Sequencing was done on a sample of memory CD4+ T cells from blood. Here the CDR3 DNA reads TGTGCCACCAGTGATTTGGCAGGGAGAGAGACCCAGTACTTC. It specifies CATSDLAGRETQYF.